The T cell receptor (beta chain) under discussion was sequenced for a study of cytomegalovirus exposure and HLA in healthy donors. A remark on this clone: Its specificity is not known.

The V gene's germline CDR1 is SGHTA and CDR2 FQGNSA. The CDR3 runs 14 residues. V lost 5 bases, J lost 2 bases, and 12 bases lay in between. 13 Jbeta primers and 60 Vbeta primers were used for the PCR. Data came from immunoSEQ multiplex PCR; TCRdb stores just in-frame clones and leaves some out. The repertoire consists of some 110,000 clones, with roughly 76% occurring once and the leading ten covering 2.1%. Study-level points and caveats: Later on, an analysis tied approximately 15,000 TCR beta sequences to HLA alleles at 0.05 false discovery rate. Most TCR beta V segments were productive about 90% or about 30% of the time in an earlier analysis.

The clonotype originates from a man younger than 45 in good health and CMV-seronegative. Sequences were obtained from PBMCs. The chain recombines TRBV7-2 with TRBJ2-5; D gene unclear. CDR3 in DNA: TGTGCCAGCAGCCTCACTTATCCTCAAGAGACCCAGTACTTC. Translation gives CASSLTYPQETQYF.